This TCR beta chain is drawn from a study of blood T cell repertoires in COVID-19 (dated by TCRdb to the early 2020s). General notes on the study: Samples from collaborators originated in the United States, Italy and Spain and spanned both the acute and convalescent phases of COVID-19. The prospective study material was composed of cDNA or gDNA derived from T cells, B-cell-depleted T cells, or PBMCs. Subjects who had been exposed to COVID-19, were actively infected with it, or had recovered from it provided the deeply sampled blood TCRbeta repertoires that made up the dataset. The repertoires were made available in a free public database intended to serve as a resource for research on the immune response to SARS-CoV-2. Samples were obtained from the ongoing ImmuneRACE study (first 160 participants) and from some 1,300 subjects provided by 6 global collaborators. Nearly every sample came with metadata listing a de-identified subject ID, COVID-19 status, age in years and sex. HLA class I and class II types, where available, came from metadata supplied by the sample provider rather than from assay-based typing. Summary of the overall study and its limitations: How much clinical and demographic metadata was included differed by source and by participant, and the metadata was provided uncurated.

The immunoSEQ Assay, a bias-controlled multiplex PCR, was used to amplify TCRbeta CDR3 regions from genomic DNA. In the authors' own workflow: The number of nucleated cells in each sample was estimated from the amplification of reference gene primers within the assay. To quantify the absolute abundance of each unique TCRbeta CDR3 rearrangement, sequence reads were collapsed and filtered. For each sample, productive Simpson clonality was calculated as the square root of Simpson's diversity index over productive rearrangements. Imported from immuneACCESS, the table was reduced by TCRdb to in-frame sequences with V and J called. These copies leave out some clones; in studies compared against another copy, an unresolved V gene accounts for under half, and the cause of the remainder is not known. The V and J calls and clone size come from that table; D and trimming were worked out from the DNA. The table for this sample lists 150,000 or so clones; 80% to 90% of them were counted only once. The ten largest account for around an eighth of the sample.

At one collaborating source in Seattle, patients were enrolled during active infection and were followed longitudinally through the course of disease. Whole blood was collected in K2EDTA tubes by collaborating institutions according to the institutions' own protocols. For TCRbeta analysis, collaborators shipped samples as frozen whole blood, isolated PBMCs, or DNA extracted from either of those sample types. As regards this clone: Its cognate antigen has yet to be identified. Base-call qualities are not available, and no considerably larger clone is one nucleotide away.

The CDR3, cysteine through phenylalanine, is 12 amino acids long. CDR3 DNA only is kept here, 36 bases in frame from base 1. The germline V end is reduced by 7 bases and the J end by 6 bases; junction bases left unmatched: 4. In the germline V gene, CDR1 corresponds to SNHLY and CDR2 to FYNNEI. Material for sequencing was peripheral blood. The TCR originated in a man aged 18 to 30 with COVID-19, enrolled during active disease. The chain is made from TRBV2 and TRBJ1-2, with 8 bases aligning to TRBD1. CDR3 sequence: CASTGGGNGYTF. DNA sequence: TGTGCCAGCACAGGGGGCGGTAATGGCTACACCTTC.